The TCR beta chain described here comes from a study of control samples from healthy donors and cancer patients. Germline V gene lookup returns CDR1 SGDLS and CDR2 YYNGEE. V lost 0 bases to trimming and J lost 7 bases, with 14 bases between them. This CDR3 is 16 amino acids long. Clones were read by immunoSEQ multiplex PCR, and TCRdb kept only the in-frame ones, dropping some. This table holds 400,000 to 450,000 clones, 90% found once. This chain links TRBV9 with TRBJ1-6, with D tentatively TRBD1 (6 bases). This sequence originates from a man in his forties or fifties with head and neck cancer. The sample consisted of PBMCs. The CDR3 DNA follows: TGTGCCAGCAGCGTAGATGCGACGGGACAAAATTCACCCCTCCACTTT. Protein sequence: CASSVDATGQNSPLHF.